The 8 T cell receptor beta chains given below trace back to one sample, sequenced in a study of blood T cell repertoires in COVID-19. The assay was immunoSEQ multiplex PCR, and TCRdb's table has in-frame clones only and misses some. The sample shows roughly 140,000 clones, around 84% of them seen only once. Material for sequencing was peripheral blood. Receptors originate from a man aged 65 to 85 with acute or convalescent COVID-19.

The gene calls are TRBV10-1 and TRBJ2-3, with 8 bases identical to TRBD1. The CDR3 is made up of 14 amino acids. CDR1 is WNHNN and CDR2 is SYGVQD in the germline V gene (reference sequence). The trim removed 6 bases at V and 6 bases at J, leaving 8 bases unmatched. CDR3 amino acids: CASSRDRSGDTQYF. The DNA for the CDR3 is TGCGCCAGCAGCCGGGACAGGTCGGGGGATACGCAGTATTTT.

The chain couples TRBV9 to TRBJ2-1; D not certain. Trimming removed 3 bases from V and 1 base from J, with 11 bases in between. This CDR3 has 15 residues. Germline CDR1 reads SGDLS; CDR2 reads YYNGEE. The CDR3 sequence: CASSAISLSYNEQFF. CDR3 sequence (DNA): TGTGCCAGCAGCGCGATTAGCCTTTCCTACAATGAGCAGTTCTTC. Complete variable domain (other parts from reference TRBV9 and TRBJ2-1): DSGVTQTPKHLITATGQRVTLRCSPRSGDLSVYWYQQSLDQGLQFLIQYYNGEERAKGNILERFSAQQFPDLHSELNLSSLELGDSALYFCASSAISLSYNEQFFGPGTRLTVL.

The chain joins TRBV2 to TRBJ1-4; D is unresolved. Deletions cut 4 bases from V and 5 bases from J, with 11 bases between. CDR1 and CDR2 (germline): SNHLY, FYNNEI. The CDR3 runs to 14 residues. The CDR3 loop reads CASSAITVNEKLFF. Written as DNA, the CDR3 is TGTGCCAGCAGTGCTATTACAGTGAATGAAAAACTGTTTTTT.

The chain has TRBV7-6 and TRBJ1-3; 8 bases align to TRBD1. Germline values: CDR1 SGHVS, CDR2 FNYEAQ. This CDR3 region has 18 residues. Germline trimming cut 5 bases from V and 0 bases from J; bases unmatched to any gene: 12. The CDR3 sequence: CASSGAGGSLSSGNTIYF. Here the CDR3 DNA reads TGTGCCAGCAGCGGGGCAGGGGGCTCCCTTAGCTCTGGAAACACCATATATTTT. Full variable domain (rest looked up from reference TRBV7-6 and TRBJ1-3): GAGVSQSPRYKVTKRGQDVALRCDPISGHVSLYWYRQALGQGPEFLTYFNYEAQQDKSGLPNDRFSAERPEGSISTLTIQRTEQRDSAMYRCASSGAGGSLSSGNTIYFGEGSWLTVV.

The chain is built from TRBV10-3 and TRBJ2-3, with 9 bases that match TRBD2. Germline V gene lookup returns CDR1 ENHRY and CDR2 SYGVKD. This CDR3 has 17 amino acids. With V trimmed by 2 bases and J by 0 bases, 6 bases remained unmatched. The DNA for the CDR3 is TGTGCCATCAGTGAGGCCCGACTAGCGGTGAGCACAGATACGCAGTATTTT. Its translation is CAISEARLAVSTDTQYF.

The chain recombines TRBV6-1 with TRBJ2-5, with 8 bases identical to TRBD2. The CDR3 has 15 amino acids. Looked up from germline, CDR1 is MNHNS and CDR2 is SASEGT. V was pared by 2 bases and J by 5 bases, with 7 bases of the junction left unmatched. The CDR3 reads CASSEPGLGSETQYF. DNA of the CDR3: TGTGCCAGCAGTGAACCGGGACTAGGGAGTGAGACCCAGTACTTC.

The chain uses TRBV18 and TRBJ1-1; D gene uncertain. This CDR3 region has 14 residues. Germline CDR1 and CDR2: KGHSH and LQKENI. V was trimmed by 4 bases and J by 6 bases, leaving 15 bases between them. CDR3 loop: CASSRTQLFAEAFF. Here the CDR3 DNA reads TGTGCCAGCTCACGCACACAGCTGTTCGCTGAAGCTTTCTTT.

The chain carries TRBV28 and TRBJ2-4; D perhaps matches TRBD2 (6 bases). The CDR3 is made up of 15 amino acids. The V gene's germline CDR1 is MDHEN and CDR2 SYDVKM. Trimming removed 5 bases from V and 0 bases from J, with 11 bases in between. This CDR3 reads CASSPPGLAKNIQYF. The CDR3 nucleotides read TGTGCCAGCAGTCCCCCGGGACTAGCCAAAAACATTCAGTACTTC.